The present entry profiles one T cell receptor (beta chain) with its context. As yet, its antigen is unknown. Produced via immunoSEQ multiplex PCR; TCRdb's table is partial and in-frame only. Counted here are roughly 120,000 clones, 85% to 95% occurring once; the ten biggest clones make up 3.3%. The CDR3 sequence is 11 residues long. Trimming shortened V by 4 bases and J by 14 bases, and 9 bases separated the two germline ends. Germline-derived CDR1 and CDR2 are MDHEN and SYDVKM. This specimen belongs to a study of graft-versus-host responses after intestinal transplantation. Study-wide results and caveats: In patients with graft-donor T cell macrochimerism, allograft graft-versus-host to host-versus-graft clonal ratios were high.

This sequence was found in a human donor who received an intestinal transplant. Sequenced material: unstimulated CD8+ T cells sorted from spleen or lymph node cells, taken before intestinal transplant. The V call is TRBV28, the J call TRBJ1-6, with no clear D. CDR3 coding DNA: TGTGCCAGCAGTTCAGGCCCGGCCCTCCACTTT. As protein: CASSSGPALHF.